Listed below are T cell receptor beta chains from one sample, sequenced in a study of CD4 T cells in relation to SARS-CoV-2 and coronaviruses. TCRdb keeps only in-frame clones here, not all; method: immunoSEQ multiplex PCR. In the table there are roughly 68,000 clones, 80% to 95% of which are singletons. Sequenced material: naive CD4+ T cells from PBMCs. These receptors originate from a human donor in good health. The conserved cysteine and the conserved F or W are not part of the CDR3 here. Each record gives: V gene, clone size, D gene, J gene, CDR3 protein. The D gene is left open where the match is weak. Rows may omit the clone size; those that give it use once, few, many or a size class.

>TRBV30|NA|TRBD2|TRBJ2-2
AWTPGAGGQVGELF
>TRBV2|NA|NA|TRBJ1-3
ASSEGRAGGLSPIY
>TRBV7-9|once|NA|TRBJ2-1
ASSENAGYNEQF
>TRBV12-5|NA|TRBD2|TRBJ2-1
ASGSGGYNEQF
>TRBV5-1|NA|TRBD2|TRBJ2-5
ASSPSGSGETQY
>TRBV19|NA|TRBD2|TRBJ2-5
ASRQLAGGLETQY
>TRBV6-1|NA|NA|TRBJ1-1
ASSEVQGTEAF
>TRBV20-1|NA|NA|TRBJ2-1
SASRNEQF
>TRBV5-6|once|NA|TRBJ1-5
ASSLRGEGNQPQH
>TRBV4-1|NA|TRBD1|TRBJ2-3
ASSPSTGTGVQY
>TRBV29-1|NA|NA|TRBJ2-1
SVGDWNEQF
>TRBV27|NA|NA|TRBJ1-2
ASSSLDSYGYT
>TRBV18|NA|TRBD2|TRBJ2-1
ASSPPSLAGVYNEQF
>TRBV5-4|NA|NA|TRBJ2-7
ASSGGGARSNTGQY
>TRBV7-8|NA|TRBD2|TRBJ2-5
ASSLLAGIKETQY
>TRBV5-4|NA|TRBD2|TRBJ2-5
ASTQSGGARETQY
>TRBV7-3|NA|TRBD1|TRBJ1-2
ASSLGQGGYT
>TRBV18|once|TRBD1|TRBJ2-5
ASSPTGGGLETQY
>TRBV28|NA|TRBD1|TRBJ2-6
ASTGTGDSGANVLT
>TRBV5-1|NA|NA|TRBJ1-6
ASSLEAQDSPLH
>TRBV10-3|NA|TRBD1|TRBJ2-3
AIRGTGKGPDTQY
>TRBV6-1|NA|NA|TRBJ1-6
ASSEVQVNNSPLH
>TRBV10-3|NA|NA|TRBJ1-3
AITAGFSGNTIY
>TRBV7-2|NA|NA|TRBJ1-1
ASSLDRNTEAF
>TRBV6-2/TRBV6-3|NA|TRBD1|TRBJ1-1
ASSSEPTGGSAF
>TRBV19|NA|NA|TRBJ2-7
ASSPRTALEQY
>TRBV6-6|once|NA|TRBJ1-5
ASRTRGGNSNQPQH
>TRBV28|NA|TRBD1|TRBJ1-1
ASSFRTGWKTEAF
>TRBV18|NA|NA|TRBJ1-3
ASSPRDMSSGNTIY
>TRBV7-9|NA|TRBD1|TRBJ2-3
ASSTGTGGTQY
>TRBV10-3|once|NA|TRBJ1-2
AISESGNYGYT
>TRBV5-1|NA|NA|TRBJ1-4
ASSLVNEKLF
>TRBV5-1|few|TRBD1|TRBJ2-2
ASSPVGQGSTGELF
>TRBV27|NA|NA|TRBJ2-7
ASRWTEGSEQY
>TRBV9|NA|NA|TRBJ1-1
ASSVSAGFDTEAF
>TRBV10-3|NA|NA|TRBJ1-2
AISEPTRSPLGYGYT
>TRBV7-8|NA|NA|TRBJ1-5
ASSLAHGVSNQPQH
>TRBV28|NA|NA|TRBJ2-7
ASNQGNPPYEQY
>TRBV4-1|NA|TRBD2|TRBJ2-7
ASSQGLGTSYEQY
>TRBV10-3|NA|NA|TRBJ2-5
AISESEGVGETQY
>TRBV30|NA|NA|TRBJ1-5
AWTSSSGLPSYGNQPQH
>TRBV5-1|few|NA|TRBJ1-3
ASSLGQTLVTGNTIY
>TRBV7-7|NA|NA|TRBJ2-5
ASSRGTAQETQY
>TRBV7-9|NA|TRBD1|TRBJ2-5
ASTTGTGPSKTQY
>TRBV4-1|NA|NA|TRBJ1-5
ASSQEPGNQPQH
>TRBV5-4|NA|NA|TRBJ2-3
ASGAGTDTQY
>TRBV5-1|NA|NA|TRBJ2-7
ASSLGVLPTYEQY
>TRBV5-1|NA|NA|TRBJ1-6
ASSQVSNSPLH
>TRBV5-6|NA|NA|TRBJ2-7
ASSPSWTSAYEQY
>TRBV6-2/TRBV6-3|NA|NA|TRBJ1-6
ASSRGLAAPLH
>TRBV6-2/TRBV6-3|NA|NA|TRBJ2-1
ASSYEVGGAGGNEQF
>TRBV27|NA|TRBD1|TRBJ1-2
ASSSRDRSLANYGYT
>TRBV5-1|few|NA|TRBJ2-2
ASSLDANTGELF
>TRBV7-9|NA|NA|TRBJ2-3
ASSFLTGLMDTDTQY
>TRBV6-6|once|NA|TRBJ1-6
ASNQDSNNSPLH